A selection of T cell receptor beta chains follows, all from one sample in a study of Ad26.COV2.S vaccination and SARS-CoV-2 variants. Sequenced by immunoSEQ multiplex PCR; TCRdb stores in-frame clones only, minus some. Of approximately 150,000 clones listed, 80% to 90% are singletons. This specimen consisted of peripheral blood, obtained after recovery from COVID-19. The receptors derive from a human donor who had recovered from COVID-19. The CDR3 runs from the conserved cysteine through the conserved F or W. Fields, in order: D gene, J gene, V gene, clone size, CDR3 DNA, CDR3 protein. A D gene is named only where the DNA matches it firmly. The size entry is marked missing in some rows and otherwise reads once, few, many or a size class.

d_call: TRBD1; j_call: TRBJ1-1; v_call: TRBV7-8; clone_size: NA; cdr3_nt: TGTGCCAGCAGCCGGGGACAGTTGGCTGAAGCTTTCTTT; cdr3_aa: CASSRGQLAEAFF
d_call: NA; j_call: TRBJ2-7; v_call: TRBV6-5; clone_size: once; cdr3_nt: TGTGCCAGCAGTTACTCGGAATGGGGAAGCGAGCAGTACTTC; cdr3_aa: CASSYSEWGSEQYF
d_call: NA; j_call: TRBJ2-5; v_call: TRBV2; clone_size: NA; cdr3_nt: TGTGCCAGCCTGCAGGGGTATGGAGGGGAGACCCAGTACTTC; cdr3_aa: CASLQGYGGETQYF
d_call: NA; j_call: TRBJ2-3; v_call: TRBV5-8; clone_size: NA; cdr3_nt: TGTGCCAGCAGCTTGGCCCTTCTGAGCAGCGTGGGAGATACGCAGTATTTT; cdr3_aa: CASSLALLSSVGDTQYF
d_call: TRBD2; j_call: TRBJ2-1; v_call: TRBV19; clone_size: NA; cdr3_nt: TGTGCCAGTAGTAGGCTAGCGGGGGGCGGTGGTGAGCAGTTCTTC; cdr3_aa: CASSRLAGGGGEQFF
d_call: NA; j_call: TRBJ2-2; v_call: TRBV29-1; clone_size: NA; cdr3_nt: TGCAGCGTTGAGAGTACCTCGAACACCGGGGAGCTGTTTTTT; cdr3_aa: CSVESTSNTGELFF
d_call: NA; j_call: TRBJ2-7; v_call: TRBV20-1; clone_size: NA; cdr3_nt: TGCAGTGCTAGTGATTTCTCCTACGAGCAGTACTTC; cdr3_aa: CSASDFSYEQYF
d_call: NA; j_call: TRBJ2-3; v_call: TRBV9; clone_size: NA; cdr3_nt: TGTGCCAGCAGCGCCGGGGATACGCAGTATTTT; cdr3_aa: CASSAGDTQYF
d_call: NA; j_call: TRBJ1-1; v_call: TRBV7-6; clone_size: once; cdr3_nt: TGTGCCAGCAGCTTAGACGGGGCCGCTTTCTTT; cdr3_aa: CASSLDGAAFF
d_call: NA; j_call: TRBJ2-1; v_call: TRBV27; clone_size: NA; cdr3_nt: TGTGCCAGCAGTTTATGGGGGTACAATGAGCAGTTCTTC; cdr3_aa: CASSLWGYNEQFF
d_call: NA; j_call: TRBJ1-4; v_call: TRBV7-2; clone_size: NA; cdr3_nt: TGTGCCAGCAGCCGCTACAGGGACGAAAAACTGTTTTTT; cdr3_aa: CASSRYRDEKLFF
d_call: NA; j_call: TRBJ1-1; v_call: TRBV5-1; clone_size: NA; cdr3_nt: TGCGCCAGCAGCCTGCGGGGGAACACTGAAGCTTTCTTT; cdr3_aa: CASSLRGNTEAFF
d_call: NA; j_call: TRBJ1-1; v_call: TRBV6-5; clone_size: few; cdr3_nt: TGTGCCAGCGAGGGGGTGAACACTGAAGCTTTCTTT; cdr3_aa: CASEGVNTEAFF
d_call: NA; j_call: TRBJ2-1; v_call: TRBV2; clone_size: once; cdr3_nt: TGTGCCAGCAGTGAACAATACAATGAGCAGTTCTTC; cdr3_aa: CASSEQYNEQFF
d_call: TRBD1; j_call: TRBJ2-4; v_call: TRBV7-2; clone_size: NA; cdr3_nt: TGTGCCAGCAGCTACAGGGGAGCCAAAAACATTCAGTACTTC; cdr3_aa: CASSYRGAKNIQYF
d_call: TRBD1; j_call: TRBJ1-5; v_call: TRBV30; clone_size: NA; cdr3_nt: TGTGCCTGGACCCTGACAGGGGAGGATCAGCCCCAGCATTTT; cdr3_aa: CAWTLTGEDQPQHF
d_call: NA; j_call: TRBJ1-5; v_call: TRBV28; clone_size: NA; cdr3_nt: TGTGCCAGCAGTTTGACGGGGGAGCGGGGGCATCAGCCCCAGCATTTT; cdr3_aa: CASSLTGERGHQPQHF
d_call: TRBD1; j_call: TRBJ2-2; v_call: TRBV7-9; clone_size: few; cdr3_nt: TGTGCCAGCAGTTTCGGGACAGGGAGCACCGGGGAGCTGTTTTTT; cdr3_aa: CASSFGTGSTGELFF
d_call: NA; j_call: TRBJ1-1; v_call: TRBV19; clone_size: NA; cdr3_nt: TGTGCCAGTAGTATGCTCGGGCCAAACGAAGCTTTCTTT; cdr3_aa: CASSMLGPNEAFF
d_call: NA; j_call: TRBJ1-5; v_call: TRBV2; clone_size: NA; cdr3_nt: TGTGCCAGCAGTGCGAGTCCTCAGCCCCAGCATTTT; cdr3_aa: CASSASPQPQHF
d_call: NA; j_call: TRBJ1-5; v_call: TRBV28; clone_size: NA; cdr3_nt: TGTGCCAGCAGTTTCTGGGGGGTTTATCAGCCCCAGCATTTT; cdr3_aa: CASSFWGVYQPQHF
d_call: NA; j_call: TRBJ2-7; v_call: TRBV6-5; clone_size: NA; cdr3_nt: TGTGCCAGCAGTTACTCGTCCTCCTACGAGCAGTACTTC; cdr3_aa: CASSYSSSYEQYF
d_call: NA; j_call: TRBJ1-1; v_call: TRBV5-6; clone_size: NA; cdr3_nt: TGTGCCAGCAGCTTGGCCTGGGGAGGGTTGAACACTGAAGCTTTCTTT; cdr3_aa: CASSLAWGGLNTEAFF
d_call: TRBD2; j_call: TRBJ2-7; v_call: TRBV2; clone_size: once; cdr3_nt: TGTGCCATCATGGGACTAGCGGGGCGCGGGGAGCAGTACTTC; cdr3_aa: CAIMGLAGRGEQYF
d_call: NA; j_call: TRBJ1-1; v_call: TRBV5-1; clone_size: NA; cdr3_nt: TGCGCCAGCAGCTTCCGGGACAACACTGAAGCTTTCTTT; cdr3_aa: CASSFRDNTEAFF
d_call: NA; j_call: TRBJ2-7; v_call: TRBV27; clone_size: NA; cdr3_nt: TGTGCCAGCAGTTCTACCATTAGGGAGTACTTC; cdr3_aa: CASSSTIREYF
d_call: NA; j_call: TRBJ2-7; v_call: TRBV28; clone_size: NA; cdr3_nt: TGTGCCAGCAGTTATCTCTATCACAGGGTCTCCTACGAGCAGTACTTC; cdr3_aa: CASSYLYHRVSYEQYF
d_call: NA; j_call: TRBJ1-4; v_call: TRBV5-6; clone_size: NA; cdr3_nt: TGTGCCAGCACCCGGGAGTCAACTAATGAAAAACTGTTTTTT; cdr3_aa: CASTRESTNEKLFF
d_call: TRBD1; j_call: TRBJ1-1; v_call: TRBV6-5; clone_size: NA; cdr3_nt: TGTGCCAGCAGCCAGGGGGGGGTCACTGAAGCTTTCTTT; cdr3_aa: CASSQGGVTEAFF
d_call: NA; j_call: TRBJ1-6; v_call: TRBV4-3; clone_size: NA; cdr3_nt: TGCGCCAGCAGCCGAGAGGACACCCGAGGGAGTAATTCACCCCTCCACTTT; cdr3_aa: CASSREDTRGSNSPLHF
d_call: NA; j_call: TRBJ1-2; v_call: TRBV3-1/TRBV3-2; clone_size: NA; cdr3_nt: TGTGCCAGCAGCCAAGGGCGGGACTATGGCTACACCTTC; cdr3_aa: CASSQGRDYGYTF
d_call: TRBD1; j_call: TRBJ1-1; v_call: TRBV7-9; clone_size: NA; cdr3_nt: TGTGCCAGCAGCATACCTGGGGGACAGGAAGCTTTCTTT; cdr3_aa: CASSIPGGQEAFF
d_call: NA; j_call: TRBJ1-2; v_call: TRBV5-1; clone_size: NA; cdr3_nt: TGCGCCAGCAGCAGCGACAGCTTCACCATTGCGGCCTTC; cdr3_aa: CASSSDSFTIAAF
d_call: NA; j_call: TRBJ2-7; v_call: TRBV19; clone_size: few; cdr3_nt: TGTGCCAGTAGTATGGGGGCGGGGCTTGCCTACGAGCAGTACTTC; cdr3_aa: CASSMGAGLAYEQYF
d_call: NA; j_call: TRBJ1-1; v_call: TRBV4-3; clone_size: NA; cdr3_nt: TGCGCCAGCAGCCAAGATAAGGGGATGAACACTGAAGCTTTCTTT; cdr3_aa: CASSQDKGMNTEAFF
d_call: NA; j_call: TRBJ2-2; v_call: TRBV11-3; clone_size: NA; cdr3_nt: TGTGCCAGCAGCTTAGACGGGGAGCTGTTTTTT; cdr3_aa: CASSLDGELFF
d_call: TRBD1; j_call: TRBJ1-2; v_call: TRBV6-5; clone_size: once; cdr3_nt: TGTGCCAGCAGGGGACAGAACTATGGCTACACCTTC; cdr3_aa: CASRGQNYGYTF
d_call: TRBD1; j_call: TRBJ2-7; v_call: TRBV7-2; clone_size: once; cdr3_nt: TGTGCCAGCAGCGTGGGGACAGCTACCTACGAGCAGTACTTC; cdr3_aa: CASSVGTATYEQYF
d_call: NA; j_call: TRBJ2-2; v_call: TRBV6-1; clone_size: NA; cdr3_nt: TGTGCCAGCAGTTTGGGGCTCGTTGTCGCCGGGGAGCTGTTTTTT; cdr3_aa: CASSLGLVVAGELFF
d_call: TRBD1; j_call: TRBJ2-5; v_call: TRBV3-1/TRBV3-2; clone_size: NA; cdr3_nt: TGTGCCAGCAGCCAAGGGACAGGAAGGGAGACCCAGTACTTC; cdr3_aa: CASSQGTGRETQYF
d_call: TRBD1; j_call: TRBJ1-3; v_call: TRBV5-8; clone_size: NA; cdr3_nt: TGTGCCAGCAGTTCGACAGGGGTGGCTGGAAACACCATATATTTT; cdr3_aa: CASSSTGVAGNTIYF
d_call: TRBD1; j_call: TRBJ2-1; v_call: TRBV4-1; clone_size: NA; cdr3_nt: TGCGCCAGCAGCCACGACCGGGACAGGACCTACAATGAGCAGTTCTTC; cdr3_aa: CASSHDRDRTYNEQFF
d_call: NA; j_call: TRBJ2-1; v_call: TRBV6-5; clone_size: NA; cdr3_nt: TGTGCCAGCAGCTCAGGGAATGAGCAGTTCTTC; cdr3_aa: CASSSGNEQFF
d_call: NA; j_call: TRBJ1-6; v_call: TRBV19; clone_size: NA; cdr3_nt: TGTGCCAGTAGTATTTTAGACAGAGATAATTCACCCCTCCACTTT; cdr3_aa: CASSILDRDNSPLHF
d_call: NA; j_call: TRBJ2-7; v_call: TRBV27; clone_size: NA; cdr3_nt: TGTGCCAGCGGTTCCGGGACAACCACCTACGAGCAGTACTTC; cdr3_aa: CASGSGTTTYEQYF
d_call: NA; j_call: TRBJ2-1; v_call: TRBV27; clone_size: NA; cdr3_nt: TGTGCCAGCAGTTTATTTTCAGCTACCCAAGTCTACAATGAGCAGTTCTTC; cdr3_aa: CASSLFSATQVYNEQFF
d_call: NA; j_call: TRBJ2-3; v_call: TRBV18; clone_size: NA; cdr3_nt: TGTGCCAGCTCACGGCCCCAGCCGGATACGCAGTATTTT; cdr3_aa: CASSRPQPDTQYF
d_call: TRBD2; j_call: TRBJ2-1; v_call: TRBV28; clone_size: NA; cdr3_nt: TGTGCCAGCAGGCAGAGCGGGGTTCCCTACAATGAGCAGTTCTTC; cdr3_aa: CASRQSGVPYNEQFF